One sample yielded the 4 T cell receptor beta chains listed below, sequenced in a study. TCRdb reprocessed the RT-PCR reads with MiXCR, giving one entry per CDR3 protein. Of about 700,000 distinct CDR3 sequences detected, 11% to 15% appear once; the ten largest clones hold 3.6%. The specimen sequenced was memory CD4+ T cells from blood. These receptor sequences come from a female donor in good health, serving as a healthy control.

There are a few counts of this clonotype. CDR3 region: CASSASHPVAGWTFNQPQHF. CDR3 DNA sequence: TGTGCCAGCAGCGCTAGCCATCCGGTGGCAGGGTGGACCTTTAATCAGCCCCAGCATTTT. The rearrangement links TRBV9 to TRBJ1-5; D possibly corresponds to TRBD1 (5 bases). V was shortened by 3 bases and J by 4 bases, with 29 bases between the two germline ends. The CDR3 sequence is 20 residues long. From germline, CDR1 is SGDLS and CDR2 YYNGEE.

This sequence joins TRBV9 and TRBJ2-5, with 11 nucleotides matching TRBD1. Trimming took 0 bases from V and 4 from J; bases not matched to a gene: 5. The CDR3 runs 16 residues. CDR1 is SGDLS and CDR2 is YYNGEE in the germline V gene. The CDR3: CASSVAGQGAGETQYF. For the CDR3, the DNA is TGTGCCAGCAGCGTAGCCGGACAGGGGGCCGGAGAGACCCAGTACTTC.

This clonotype was seen ten or more times. This chain connects TRBV7-2 to TRBJ2-1; D gene ambiguous. Trimming took off 5 bases at V and 12 bases at J, with 17 bases between the two ends. There are 13 residues in the CDR3. The germline V gene encodes CDR1 SGHTA and CDR2 FQGNSA. The CDR3 DNA reads TGTGCCAGCAGCGTAGAGCCAAGAATAAGGCAGTTCTTC. Its translation is CASSVEPRIRQFF.

There are a few counts of this clonotype. The chain carries TRBV25-1 and TRBJ1-1, with 7 bases matching TRBD1. After removal of 8 bases from V and 1 base from J, the junction contained 7 bases not matched to a gene. There are 14 residues in the CDR3. Germline CDR1 is MGHDK and CDR2 is SYGVNS. The CDR3 loop reads CASYTTGRNTEAFF. CDR3 DNA: TGTGCCAGCTACACGACAGGGAGGAACACTGAAGCTTTCTTT.